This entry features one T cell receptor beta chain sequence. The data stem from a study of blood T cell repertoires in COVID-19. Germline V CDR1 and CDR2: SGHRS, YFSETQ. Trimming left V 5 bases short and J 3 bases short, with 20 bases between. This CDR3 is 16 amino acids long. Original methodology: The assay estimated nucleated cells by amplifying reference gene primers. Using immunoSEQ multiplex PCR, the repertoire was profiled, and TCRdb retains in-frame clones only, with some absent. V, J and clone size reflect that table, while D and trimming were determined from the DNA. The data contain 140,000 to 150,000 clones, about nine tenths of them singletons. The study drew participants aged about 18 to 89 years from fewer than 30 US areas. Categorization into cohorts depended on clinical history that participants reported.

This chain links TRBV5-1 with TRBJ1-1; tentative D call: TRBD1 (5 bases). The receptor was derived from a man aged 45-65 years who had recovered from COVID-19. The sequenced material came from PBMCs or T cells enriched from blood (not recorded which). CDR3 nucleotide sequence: TGCGCCAGCAGTTTTACGACGGGGGGTAGGGACACTGAAGCTTTCTTT. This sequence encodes CASSFTTGGRDTEAFF.